This T cell receptor (beta chain) came from a study of follicular helper T cells after annual influenza vaccination. Noted time point: 2014-2015 season, pre-vaccination. Donors with HIV/AIDS, active malignancy, immunomodulators or active illness were excluded. As regards this clone: The antigen remains undetermined.

The method was immunoSEQ multiplex PCR; TCRdb's version includes in-frame clones alone and lacks a portion of them. Counted here are some 30,000 clones, roughly 80% occurring once; the ten biggest clones make up roughly 1.1%. Study-wide results and caveats: ICOS+CD38+ cTfh clonality change tracked circulating plasmablast frequency change.

Germline lookup yields CDR1 MNHNS and CDR2 SASEGT. This CDR3 has 13 residues. Trimming took 9 bases from V and 1 from J, leaving 11 bases between them. This clonotype was sampled from an adult who received the influenza vaccine. Sequencing was performed on CXCR5+ CD38- circulating T follicular helper cells from blood, taken on the day of influenza vaccination. Subset given: circulating Tfh, non-naive CD4+CXCR5+PD-1+ (ICOS+CD38+ or ICOS-CD38-). The chain employs TRBV6-1 and TRBJ2-3; a weak D match, TRBD2 (7 bases). CDR3 sequence: CARGGVGTDTQYF. In DNA, the CDR3 is TGTGCCAGAGGGGGGGTCGGCACAGATACGCAGTATTTT.